This TCR beta chain was sequenced during a study of cytomegalovirus exposure and HLA in healthy donors. Study findings and constraints: A later analysis by the authors found several of the most significant clusters apparently linked to common viral pathogens. The analysis excluded some indistinguishable V segments, including TRBV6-2 and TRBV6-3.

V was cut by 0 bases and J by 7 bases, with 13 bases left in between. The CDR3 contains 14 residues. Germline V gene lookup returns CDR1 SGHNT and CDR2 YYREEE (reference sequence). The PCR used 60 Vbeta and 13 Jbeta primers. Assay used: immunoSEQ multiplex PCR; TCRdb lists only in-frame clones, some missing. Of about 160,000 clones in the sample, 68% were seen once. Concerning this clone: Its target is not known.

V and J are TRBV5-4 and TRBJ1-1; D perhaps matches TRBD1 (5 bases). The receptor was derived from a middle-aged man in good health and CMV-seronegative. Material for sequencing was PBMCs. The CDR3 DNA is TGTGCCAGCAGCTTGGATTCAGGGTTGGGTGAAGCTTTCTTT. Its protein is CASSLDSGLGEAFF.